These 16 T cell receptor beta chains were sequenced from one sample in a study of shared clonotypes between healthy human individuals. TCRdb's table, derived via immunoSEQ multiplex PCR, lists solely in-frame clones and lacks some. This sample yields a few hundred thousand clones, of which 95% to 98% are seen a single time; roughly 0.05% belongs to the top ten. Sequences were obtained from naive CD4+ T cells sorted from blood. Subset indicated: CD45RA+ positively selected. Receptors originate from a woman under 40 in good health.

The CDR3 DNA sequence: TGTGCCAGCAGCTTAAGAGCGGGAGCAGATACGCAGTATTTT. The encoded protein is CASSLRAGADTQYF. This sequence joins TRBV11-1 and TRBJ2-3; the match to TRBD2 covers 8 bases. V shed 2 bases, J shed 4 bases, and the junction held 2 bases outside the gene matches. Germline V CDR1 and CDR2: SGHAT, FQDESV (reference sequence). This CDR3 comprises 14 residues.

The chain carries TRBV2 and TRBJ2-5; 7 bases are a match to TRBD2. The CDR3 length is 12 residues. Trimming at V came to 8 bases and at J to 5 bases, leaving 5 bases not matched to a gene. CDR1 and CDR2 (germline): SNHLY, FYNNEI. The CDR3 region is CASGFGGETQYF. The CDR3 DNA reads as TGTGCCAGCGGCTTCGGGGGGGAGACCCAGTACTTC.

In its sample, this clone was seen once. The chain uses TRBV5-4 and TRBJ2-5, with TRBD2 matching over 11 bases. With 3 bases clipped from V and 2 bases from J, the junction kept 3 bases outside the gene matches. Looked up from germline, CDR1 is SGHNT and CDR2 is YYREEE (reference sequence). The CDR3 consists of 15 residues. The CDR3 DNA reads TGTGCCAGCAGCTCCGGGACTAGCGGACAAGAGACCCAGTACTTC. Translation: CASSSGTSGQETQYF.

The V call is TRBV2, the J call TRBJ2-7; no firm D call. The CDR3 extends over 11 amino acids. Germline CDR1 is SNHLY and CDR2 is FYNNEI. V lost 6 bases, J lost 2 bases, and 5 bases lay in between. The CDR3 nucleotides read TGTGCCAGCAGCAGCGCCTACGAGCAGTACTTC. Translated, it gives CASSSAYEQYF.

J is TRBJ2-7 and V is TRBV5-1; 9 nucleotides align to TRBD2. V was clipped by 0 bases and J by 6 bases; unmatched bases: 7. Per germline, CDR1 SGHRS and CDR2 YFSETQ. The CDR3 runs 15 residues. The CDR3 nucleotides are TGCGCCAGCAGCTTGGCACTAGCGGGCCTCACCGAGCAGTACTTC. It is translated as CASSLALAGLTEQYF.

V usage is TRBV9 and J usage is TRBJ1-6; 8 nucleotides align to TRBD1. V gave up 1 base and J gave up 10 bases; unmatched junction bases: 4. The CDR3 covers 14 residues. Germline V CDR1 and CDR2: SGDLS, YYNGEE. This chain's CDR3 is CASSVRQGNSPLHF. In DNA, the CDR3 is TGTGCCAGCAGCGTACGACAGGGGAACTCACCCCTCCACTTT.

This chain joins TRBV5-4 and TRBJ2-3, with D uncertain. The CDR3 has 12 residues. V gave up 0 bases and J gave up 8 bases, with 7 bases separating them. CDR1 is SGHNT and CDR2 is YYREEE in the germline V gene (reference sequence). The CDR3 DNA reads TGTGCCAGCAGCTTGGCAGATCGTACGCAGTATTTT. Translating gives CASSLADRTQYF.

The V call is TRBV14, the J call TRBJ2-1, with 9 bases identical to TRBD2. The V gene end was trimmed by 0 bases and the J gene end by 4 bases; junction bases not matched to a gene: 16. This CDR3 region has 20 residues. Germline assignment: CDR1 SGHDN and CDR2 FVKESK. CDR3 sequence reads: CASSQEFGGTSKGGYNEQFF. The CDR3 DNA is TGTGCCAGCAGCCAAGAATTTGGAGGGACTAGCAAAGGAGGTTACAATGAGCAGTTCTTC.

V usage is TRBV9 and J usage is TRBJ1-2; D is ambiguous. Germline V gene data show CDR1 as SGDLS and CDR2 as YYNGEE. V shed 4 bases and J shed 2 bases, with 18 bases lying between them. The CDR3 runs to 16 residues. CDR3 residues: CASSTRAPGLNYGYTF. CDR3 nucleotides: TGTGCCAGCAGCACCCGAGCTCCAGGTTTGAACTATGGCTACACCTTC.

The V gene is TRBV6-6, the J gene TRBJ1-2; 7 bases align to TRBD1. Germline V lookup: CDR1 MNHNY, CDR2 SVGAGI (reference sequence). V was pared by 8 bases and J by 5 bases, with 8 bases of the junction left unmatched. The CDR3 totals 13 residues. CDR3 DNA: TGTGCCAGCCGGGGACAGACCTTATATGGCTACACCTTC. Encoded protein: CASRGQTLYGYTF.

The chain combines TRBV9 with TRBJ2-3; 8 bases are shared with TRBD2. The junction had 13 bases not matched to a gene; V was cut back by 2 bases and J by 2 bases. The CDR3 loop spans 18 amino acids. Germline loops: CDR1 SGDLS, CDR2 YYNGEE. The CDR3 sequence: CASSVPYSTSGTTDTQYF. Written as DNA, the CDR3 is TGTGCCAGCAGCGTCCCCTATTCCACTAGCGGAACCACAGATACGCAGTATTTT.

The rearrangement links TRBV14 to TRBJ2-5, with unresolved D. Germline CDR1 is SGHDN and CDR2 is FVKESK. V was pared by 1 base and J by 2 bases, with 5 bases between. The CDR3 has 13 residues. CDR3 DNA: TGTGCCAGCAGCCAAGTCCAACAAGAGACCCAGTACTTC. Translating gives CASSQVQQETQYF.

The chain is built from TRBV27 and TRBJ2-7; the D is unclear. Trimming removed 2 bases at V and 0 bases at J, with 11 bases between. The CDR3 loop spans 15 amino acids. Germline assignment: CDR1 MNHEY and CDR2 SMNVEV (reference sequence). DNA for the CDR3: TGTGCCAGCAGTTTAAAAGGCCACAGCTCCTACGAGCAGTACTTC. Translation gives CASSLKGHSSYEQYF.

This chain uses TRBV4-1 with TRBJ2-7; a weak D match, TRBD2 (5 bases). The CDR3 length is 15 residues. CDR1 and CDR2 (germline): MGHRA, YSYEKL. The V gene lost 2 bases and the J gene lost 0 bases, with 11 bases spanning the gap. In DNA, the CDR3 is TGCGCCAGCAGCCAAAACACTGGGAGCTCCTACGAGCAGTACTTC. This gives the protein CASSQNTGSSYEQYF.

This sequence joins TRBV11-3 and TRBJ2-7; D call uncertain. Germline assignment: CDR1 SGHNT and CDR2 YENEEA. Trimming left V 2 bases short and J 5 bases short, with 13 bases between. The CDR3 is 14 residues long. CDR3 DNA sequence: TGTGCCAGCAGCTTATCCGGCCTCTCGGACGAGCAGTACTTC. Translated, it gives CASSLSGLSDEQYF.

This chain links TRBV18 with TRBJ2-7; D possibly corresponds to TRBD2 (6 bases). Between the trimmed V and J ends, which lost 1 base and 2 bases, there was a span of 9 bases. The CDR3 is 14 residues long. The V gene's germline CDR1 is KGHSH and CDR2 LQKENI. CDR3 sequence: CASSPQAGPYEQYF. CDR3 bases: TGTGCCAGCTCACCACAAGCGGGCCCCTACGAGCAGTACTTC.